These 7 T cell receptor beta chains were sequenced from one sample in a study of blood T cells in healthy people across ages. PCR was performed a second time for 7 to 11 cycles using a sample-barcoded 5' primer and a J-beta primer mix. TCRdb re-analysed the 5' RACE reads in MiXCR, keeping a single row per CDR3 protein. The sample consists of around 1.5 million distinct CDR3 sequences, around 59% of them appearing once. The sample taken for sequencing was blood. These receptors came from a man aged 18 to 35 in good health.

This clonotype was recorded a few times. This chain joins TRBV20-1 and TRBJ2-3; possibly TRBD2 for D (6 bases). CDR3 length equals 16 residues. Germline V gives CDR1 DFQATT, CDR2 SNEGSKA (reference sequence). Trimming stripped 6 bases from V and 4 bases from J, with 23 bases between. The chain's CDR3 is CSARGGKEVEADTQYF. CDR3 bases: TGCAGTGCCCGCGGCGGGAAGGAGGTTGAAGCAGATACGCAGTATTTT.

J is TRBJ2-5 and V is TRBV11-2, with 7 bases lining up with TRBD1. The length of the CDR3 is 15 residues. Germline V gene lookup returns CDR1 SGHAT and CDR2 FQNNGV. The ends lost 5 bases at V and 2 bases at J; junction bases unmatched: 8. The CDR3 region is CASSAQTGIQETQYF. CDR3 nucleotide sequence: TGTGCCAGCAGCGCCCAGACAGGGATTCAAGAGACCCAGTACTTC.

CDR3 coding DNA: TGTGCCAGCAGGAGGGGGATTTCCGACGAGCAGTACTTC. Its protein product is CASRRGISDEQYF. The chain is built from TRBV6-5 and TRBJ2-7; D is perhaps TRBD1 (6 bases). The V gene lost 6 bases and the J gene lost 5 bases, with 14 bases spanning the gap. The CDR3 runs 13 residues. Per the germline V gene, CDR1 is MNHEY and CDR2 is SVGAGI.

V gene TRBV5-4 combines with J gene TRBJ2-1; D unclear. From germline, CDR1 is SGHNT and CDR2 YYREEE (reference sequence). The CDR3 contains 14 residues. Trimming took 0 bases from V and 9 from J, leaving 13 bases between them. The CDR3 bases are TGTGCCAGCAGCTTGGAGTTTCGTGGTCCTGAGCAGTTCTTC. Translated, it gives CASSLEFRGPEQFF. Full variable domain (remainder filled in from reference TRBV5-4 and TRBJ2-1): ETGVTQSPTHLIKTRGQQVTLRCSSQSGHNTVSWYQQALGQGPQFIFQYYREEENGRGNFPPRFSGLQFPNYSSELNVNALELDDSALYLCASSLEFRGPEQFFGPGTRLTVL.

V is TRBV29-1 and J is TRBJ1-2, with 7 bases lining up with TRBD1. This CDR3 has 12 residues. Trimming cost V 6 bases and J 3 bases; bases outside gene matches: 4. Germline loops: CDR1 SQVTM, CDR2 ANQGSEA. CDR3: CSVTRGDYGYTF. The CDR3 DNA sequence: TGCAGCGTAACCAGGGGGGACTATGGCTACACCTTC.

This clonotype was seen a few times. DNA for the CDR3: TGTGCCAGCAGTTGGGGGGGGGACAATCAGCCCCAGCATTTT. Translation: CASSWGGDNQPQHF. The chain joins TRBV12-3 or TRBV12-4 to TRBJ1-5, with D perhaps matching TRBD1 (5 bases). The ends were cut back, 4 bases at V and 3 bases at J, with 10 bases in the middle. The CDR3 contains 14 residues.

The chain uses TRBV12-3 or TRBV12-4 and TRBJ2-4, with D possibly TRBD1 on 5 matching bases. V lost 9 bases, J lost 13 bases, and 19 bases lay in between. This CDR3 is 12 amino acids long. CDR3 loop: CARLPQGGEQYF. Written as DNA, the CDR3 is TGTGCCAGACTACCTCAGGGCGGAGAGCAGTACTTC.